The 21 T cell receptor beta chains below all came from one sample that was sequenced in a study of radiotherapy plus CTLA-4 blockade in lung cancer. The table came from immunoSEQ multiplex PCR; TCRdb's copy has only in-frame clones and leaves some out. The table has tens of thousands of clones, approximately 86% seen once. The sample was peripheral blood, taken from a patient treated with radiotherapy plus ipilimumab. The receptors shown here come from a human donor with non-small cell lung cancer that progressed on radiotherapy plus ipilimumab.

In this sample, this clone turned up a few times. The gene calls are TRBV6-6 and TRBJ1-1; D ambiguous. V was pared by 2 bases and J by 0 bases, with 13 bases between. This CDR3 spans 16 amino acids. Germline V lookup: CDR1 MNHNY, CDR2 SVGAGI (reference sequence). The CDR3 DNA reads TGTGCCAGCAGTTACCCAAAGTCGACGGTGAACACTGAAGCTTTCTTT. This encodes CASSYPKSTVNTEAFF.

The chain employs TRBV19 and TRBJ1-5, with D perhaps TRBD1 (5 bases). Trimming stripped 0 bases from V and 4 bases from J, with 10 bases between. The CDR3 covers 15 residues. Germline CDR1 reads LNHDA; CDR2 reads SQIVND (reference sequence). In DNA, the CDR3 is TGTGCCAGTAGTATAGAGGGCAGGGCTAATCAGCCCCAGCATTTT. Protein: CASSIEGRANQPQHF.

The chain employs TRBV5-6 and TRBJ1-2; no firm D call. The CDR3 contains 14 residues. Germline V lookup: CDR1 SGHDT, CDR2 YYEEEE. The germline V and J ends were trimmed by 0 bases and 4 bases, with 10 bases remaining between them. DNA of the CDR3: TGTGCCAGCAGCTTGGAGGTGGAGGGCTATGGCTACACCTTC. Protein product: CASSLEVEGYGYTF.

V usage is TRBV30 and J usage is TRBJ2-7, with D possibly being TRBD1 (5 bases). This CDR3 spans 15 amino acids. Trimming cost V 0 bases and J 0 bases, with 12 bases left between them. Germline loops: CDR1 GTSNPN, CDR2 SVGIG (reference sequence). CDR3 residues: CAWSVGAARSYEQYF. CDR3 DNA sequence: TGTGCCTGGAGTGTAGGGGCGGCTCGCTCCTACGAGCAGTACTTC. Filled out from reference TRBV30 and TRBJ2-7, the complete variable domain reads SQTIHQWPATLVQPVGSPLSLECTVEGTSNPNLYWYRQAAGRGLQLLFYSVGIGQISSEVPQNLSASRPQDRQFILSSKKLLLSDSGFYLCAWSVGAARSYEQYFGPGTRLTVT.

The chain recombines TRBV5-6 with TRBJ2-7, with D unclear. Trimming pared 0 bases from V and 5 bases from J, leaving 6 bases between. The V gene's germline CDR1 is SGHDT and CDR2 YYEEEE. The CDR3 has 12 amino acids. The chain's CDR3 is CASSLVTNEQYF. The CDR3 coding sequence is TGTGCCAGCAGCTTGGTGACCAACGAGCAGTACTTC.

V usage is TRBV6-5 and J usage is TRBJ1-3, with D hard to call. With 5 bases removed from V and 4 bases from J, the gap between germline ends came to 15 bases. This CDR3 contains 15 residues. The V gene's germline CDR1 is MNHEY and CDR2 SVGAGI. Written as DNA, the CDR3 is TGTGCCAGCAGTCGCTCGAGGCCTCGAGGAAACACCATATATTTT. Amino acids: CASSRSRPRGNTIYF.

The gene calls are TRBV2 and TRBJ2-7; 11 bases map to TRBD2. Germline loops: CDR1 SNHLY, CDR2 FYNNEI. V gave up 6 bases and J gave up 0 bases; unmatched junction bases: 7. There are 16 residues in the CDR3. CDR3 nucleotides: TGTGCCAGCAGGATAGGACTAGCGGGTCTCTCCTACGAGCAGTACTTC. The encoded protein is CASRIGLAGLSYEQYF.

The chain recombines TRBV7-8 with TRBJ2-3; D remains ambiguous. The CDR3 is made up of 16 amino acids. V lost 1 base, J lost 0 bases, and 11 bases lay in between. From germline, CDR1 is SGHVS and CDR2 FQNEAQ. The CDR3 spells CASSLGWIPSTDTQYF. The CDR3 nucleotides read TGTGCCAGCAGCTTAGGCTGGATCCCAAGCACAGATACGCAGTATTTT.

CDR3 sequence: CASSSGRGSYEQYF. DNA of the CDR3: TGTGCCAGCAGTTCGGGCAGGGGGTCGTACGAGCAGTACTTC. This chain connects TRBV27 to TRBJ2-7; TRBD1 matches at 7 bases. Losses at the gene ends were 4 bases for V and 4 bases for J; bases not matched to a gene: 7. Germline lookup yields CDR1 MNHEY and CDR2 SMNVEV (reference sequence). CDR3 length: 14 residues.

The genes are TRBV5-4 and TRBJ1-5; D gene unclear. CDR1 SGHNT and CDR2 YYREEE come from the germline V gene (reference sequence). The CDR3 extends over 13 amino acids. Trimming cost V 4 bases and J 4 bases, with 9 bases left between them. CDR3 loop: CASSNTPNQPQHF. The CDR3 bases are TGTGCCAGCAGCAACACACCGAATCAGCCCCAGCATTTT.

This clone appeared once. The chain couples TRBV15 to TRBJ1-1, with 7 bases aligning to TRBD1. The CDR3 loop spans 13 amino acids. Germline values: CDR1 LNHNV, CDR2 YYDKDF (reference sequence). The V and J ends lost 6 bases and 5 bases, in that order; junction bases with no gene match: 6. In DNA, the CDR3 is TGTGCCACCAGTGAACAGGGGTGGACTGAAGCTTTCTTT. This sequence encodes CATSEQGWTEAFF.

The chain links TRBV29-1 to TRBJ1-2, with 10 bases lining up with TRBD1. Germline V gives CDR1 SQVTM, CDR2 ANQGSEA. CDR3 length equals 12 residues. The J segment lost 6 bases and the V segment lost 5 bases, leaving 3 bases of the junction unmatched. CDR3 sequence reads: CSVRGTGDGYTF. The CDR3 DNA follows: TGCAGCGTTCGCGGGACAGGGGATGGCTACACCTTC.

This clone was detected once. This chain uses TRBV18 with TRBJ2-4, with TRBD1 matching 7 bases. The CDR3 extends over 19 amino acids. V trimming: 1 base; J trimming: 0 bases; junction bases outside the gene matches: 12. CDR1 is KGHSH, CDR2 LQKENI, per germline. CDR3 region: CASSPRLSQGLVAKNIQYF. The CDR3 region has the DNA TGTGCCAGCTCACCACGGTTGTCACAGGGGCTCGTAGCCAAAAACATTCAGTACTTC. The whole variable domain, filled in from reference TRBV18 and TRBJ2-4, reads NAGVMQNPRHLVRRRGQEARLRCSPMKGHSHVYWYRQLPEEGLKFMVYLQKENIIDESGMPKERFSAEFPKEGPSILRIQQVVRGDSAAYFCASSPRLSQGLVAKNIQYFGAGTRLSVL.

The chain joins TRBV9 to TRBJ2-1; a possible D gene is TRBD1 (5 bases). Trimming cost V 0 bases and J 6 bases, with 16 bases left between them. Germline lookup yields CDR1 SGDLS and CDR2 YYNGEE. The CDR3 spans 16 residues. CDR3 region: CASSVDVRAKVNEQFF. CDR3 nucleotides: TGTGCCAGCAGCGTAGACGTCAGGGCTAAGGTCAATGAGCAGTTCTTC.

The genes are TRBV4-2 and TRBJ1-2; D unresolved. Trimming cost V 4 bases and J 2 bases, with 17 bases left between them. The CDR3 totals 16 residues. Germline lookup yields CDR1 LGHNA and CDR2 YNFKEQ. The CDR3 protein is CASSPSVRSDNYGYTF. The CDR3 bases are TGTGCCAGCAGCCCCTCGGTCCGGAGTGACAACTATGGCTACACCTTC.

The V and J genes are TRBV7-2 and TRBJ2-7, with unresolved D. The ends were cut back, 1 base at V and 3 bases at J, with 10 bases in the middle. The CDR3 runs 14 residues. Germline CDR1 reads SGHTA; CDR2 reads FQGNSA. CDR3 protein: CASSLVGAFYEQYF. CDR3 DNA: TGTGCCAGCAGCTTAGTCGGAGCTTTCTACGAGCAGTACTTC.

This clone was observed a single time. The rearrangement links TRBV28 to TRBJ1-1, with D perhaps matching TRBD1 (6 bases). The germline V gene has CDR1 MDHEN and CDR2 SYDVKM. V dropped 7 bases and J dropped 2 bases, with 11 bases sitting between them. The CDR3 runs to 13 residues. This chain's CDR3 is CASTRGGNTEAFF. Here the CDR3 DNA reads TGTGCCAGCACGAGGGGGGGCAACACTGAAGCTTTCTTT.

The DNA for the CDR3 is TGTGCCAGCAGTTTCCGGGTGGGGGAGCAGTTCTTC. The encoded protein is CASSFRVGEQFF. This chain uses TRBV27 with TRBJ2-1; D ambiguous. This CDR3 comprises 12 residues. CDR1 is MNHEY and CDR2 is SMNVEV in the germline V gene (reference sequence). V lost 3 bases and J 10 bases, leaving 10 bases between the germline ends.

This chain links TRBV6-5 with TRBJ1-2; D not certain. Per germline, CDR1 MNHEY and CDR2 SVGAGI. V dropped 5 bases and J dropped 8 bases, with 12 bases sitting between them. There are 12 residues in the CDR3. The CDR3 bases are TGTGCCAGCAGTCAACCCTATGGAGGCTACACCTTC. It yields the protein CASSQPYGGYTF.

This clone was seen a handful of times. The chain carries TRBV27 and TRBJ1-1, with D tentatively TRBD1 (6 bases). Trimming shortened V by 7 bases and J by 0 bases, and 24 bases separated the two germline ends. CDR1 and CDR2 from the germline V gene are MNHEY and SMNVEV (reference sequence). The length of the CDR3 is 18 residues. The CDR3 region is CASKGWAGPQGMNTEAFF. CDR3 sequence (DNA): TGTGCCAGCAAGGGTTGGGCGGGGCCCCAGGGGATGAACACTGAAGCTTTCTTT.

The chain recombines TRBV6-6 with TRBJ1-5, with D uncertain. The CDR3 has 12 residues. Germline V lookup: CDR1 MNHNY, CDR2 SVGAGI (reference sequence). The V end lost 8 bases, the J end lost 3 bases, and 8 bases lay between the germline ends. The CDR3 loop is CASEQPNQPQHF. In nucleotides, the CDR3 is TGTGCCAGCGAACAGCCCAATCAGCCCCAGCATTTT.